The 5 T cell receptor beta chains below come from one sample, sequenced in a study of human CD8 memory T cell subsets. Construction of TCR beta libraries was accomplished by means of UMI-labeled 5' RACE. For each CDR3 protein, TCRdb gives one entry from its re-call of the 5' RACE reads, without DNA. This sample's table reports 7,000 or so distinct CDR3 sequences. The sequencing input was CD8+ T cells from PBMCs. Receptors originate from a human donor in good health.

J is TRBJ2-2 and V is TRBV5-6; as DNA is missing, the TRBD1 call by TCRdb cannot be tested. Germline V gives CDR1 SGHDT, CDR2 YYEEEE. The CDR3 has 15 residues. CDR3 in amino acids: CASSLVQGDTGELFF.

The V call is TRBV11-2, the J call TRBJ2-2; there is no DNA to check the TCRdb D call of TRBD2. Germline CDR1 SGHAT, CDR2 FQNNGV. This CDR3 contains 16 residues. This CDR3 reads CASSLVEGTNTGELFF.

This sequence joins TRBV24-1 and TRBJ2-1. CDR1 KGHDR and CDR2 SFDVKD come from the germline V gene. The CDR3 is 12 residues long. This CDR3 reads CAYQPKRNEQFF.

The V call is TRBV10-3, the J call TRBJ2-7; the D call of TRBD1 rests on TCRdb alone, since no DNA is present to check it. Germline-derived CDR1 and CDR2 are ENHRY and SYGVKD. This CDR3 spans 13 amino acids. CDR3 in amino acids: CAIGTAFSYEQYF.

This clonotype shows up as medium-sized by frequency. The chain uses TRBV28 and TRBJ2-2; TCRdb calls TRBD2, which cannot be checked without DNA. CDR3 length: 14 amino acids. Germline V gene data show CDR1 as MDHEN and CDR2 as SYDVKM. CDR3: CASSFGGDTGELFF.